This T cell receptor beta chain is drawn from a study of blood T cell repertoires in COVID-19 (dated by TCRdb to 2020 to 2022). With regard to the full study: Samples covering the acute and convalescent phases of COVID-19 were provided by collaborators in the United States, Italy and Spain. Nearly every sample came with metadata listing a de-identified subject ID, COVID-19 status, age in years and sex. Where available, HLA class I and class II types were obtained from metadata supplied by the sample provider rather than from assay-based typing. Subjects who had been exposed to COVID-19, were actively infected with it, or had recovered from it provided the deeply sampled blood TCRbeta repertoires that made up the dataset. The material from the prospective study consisted of cDNA or gDNA derived from T cells, B-cell-depleted T cells, or PBMCs. The repertoires were released in a freely available public database intended as a resource for research on the immune response to SARS-CoV-2. The samples were drawn from two sources: the first 160 participants of the ongoing ImmuneRACE study, and 1,200 or so subjects contributed by 6 global collaborators. The paper's findings and limits, for the study overall: The amount of clinical and demographic metadata varied by source and participant and was provided uncurated.

As for this clone: Which antigen it targets is not known. Base qualities are missing; no much larger clone stands one base away.

The CDR3, cysteine through phenylalanine, is 18 amino acids long. Here the CDR3 DNA is all that survives: 54 bases in frame from base 1. CDR1 and CDR2 were assigned from the germline V gene as SGDLS and YYNGEE. V gives up 4 bases and J gives up 2 bases, and the segment between their germline ends measures 24 bases. TCRbeta CDR3 regions were amplified from genomic DNA by means of the immunoSEQ Assay, a bias-controlled multiplex PCR. The authors processed their data as follows. The number of nucleated cells in each sample was estimated by amplification of reference gene primers within the assay. To quantify the absolute abundance of each unique TCRbeta CDR3 rearrangement, sequence reads were collapsed and filtered. For each sample, productive Simpson clonality was calculated as the square root of Simpson's diversity index over productive rearrangements. In TCRdb, the immuneACCESS table is reduced to in-frame sequences with V and J assigned. These tables do not hold every clone; where another copy was compared, an unresolved V gene accounts for under half, and the others remain unexplained. V and J calls plus clone size are reproduced from that table; the DNA served to infer D and trimming. For this sample the table gives about 190,000 clones, of which approximately 82% were detected only once. Jointly, the top ten make up less than 3% of the sample.

Whole blood was collected in K2EDTA tubes by collaborating institutions according to the institutions' own protocols. Collaborator samples were shipped for TCRbeta analysis as frozen whole blood, isolated PBMCs, or DNA extracted from either sample type. This TCR derives from a man in his fifties with active or convalescent COVID-19. The rearrangement combines TRBV9 with TRBJ2-5; a tentative D match to TRBD2 spans 6 bases. Sample: peripheral blood. The CDR3 reads as follows: CASSPRGGANPGQETQYF. The bases are TGTGCCAGCAGCCCGCGGGGCGGGGCAAATCCGGGGCAAGAGACCCAGTACTTC.